The sequence of this T cell receptor (beta chain) was determined in a study of control samples from healthy donors and cancer patients. The CDR3 extends over 14 amino acids. CDR1 and CDR2 (germline): SQVTM, ANQGSEA. V dropped 4 bases and J dropped 4 bases, with 14 bases sitting between them. Clones were sequenced by immunoSEQ multiplex PCR, and TCRdb holds only the in-frame ones, with some missing. Of over 150,000 clones listed, under 95% are singletons. The chain uses TRBV29-1 and TRBJ2-1, with D possibly matching TRBD2 (6 bases). The sequencing sample was made of blood. The TCR originated in a woman aged 18-29 years in good health. The CDR3 DNA reads TGCAGCGTTGGAGTGGGGACTGGATACAATGAGCAGTTCTTC. It specifies CSVGVGTGYNEQFF.